Shown below are 25 T cell receptor beta chains from a single sample sequenced in a study of siplizumab effects on memory and regulatory T cells. This table comes from immunoSEQ multiplex PCR, and its TCRdb copy is limited to in-frame clones, with some not included. The data show 100,000 or so clones, 75% to 95% seen once. The sample consisted of CD4+ T cells sorted from blood. Receptors were obtained from a human donor in good health. Some clones in this sample may be carry-over from other donors' samples.

This chain uses TRBV25-1 with TRBJ2-4; possible D gene TRBD1, 5 bases. The CDR3 is made up of 16 amino acids. V lost 3 bases and J 2 bases, leaving 14 bases between the germline ends. Per germline, CDR1 MGHDK and CDR2 SYGVNS. CDR3 amino acids: CASSEYRQGSKNIQYF. CDR3 nucleotides: TGTGCCAGCAGTGAGTACAGGCAGGGATCCAAAAACATTCAGTACTTC.

The V and J genes are TRBV6-1 and TRBJ1-5, with D possibly being TRBD1 (5 bases). The CDR3 totals 14 residues. V was shortened by 4 bases and J by 6 bases, with 13 bases between the two germline ends. Germline lookup yields CDR1 MNHNS and CDR2 SASEGT. CDR3 residues: CASSGAGAGQPQHF. CDR3 coding DNA: TGTGCCAGCAGTGGTGCCGGGGCCGGTCAGCCCCAGCATTTT.

V and J are TRBV15 and TRBJ1-3; TRBD1 aligns across 10 bases. V trimming: 3 bases; J trimming: 3 bases; junction bases outside the gene matches: 5. This CDR3 contains 16 residues. Germline-derived CDR1 and CDR2 are LNHNV and YYDKDF (reference sequence). For the CDR3, the DNA is TGTGCCACCAGCAGGGCCGGGACAGGGGTTGGAAACACCATATATTTT. It translates to CATSRAGTGVGNTIYF.

This chain uses TRBV7-9 with TRBJ1-4; TRBD1 matches at 7 bases. V dropped 4 bases and J dropped 8; count of bases not matched to a gene: 4. The germline V gene has CDR1 SEHNR and CDR2 FQNEAQ (reference sequence). The CDR3 contains 13 residues. CDR3 sequence: CASSSTGSEKLFF. The CDR3 DNA reads as TGTGCCAGCAGCTCGACAGGGAGCGAAAAACTGTTTTTT.

The chain combines TRBV19 with TRBJ1-2, with a possible D match to TRBD1 (5 bases). Germline V CDR1 and CDR2: LNHDA, SQIVND (reference sequence). V dropped 8 bases and J dropped 7 bases, with 17 bases sitting between them. This CDR3 spans 13 amino acids. The CDR3 sequence: CASEIGQGSGYTF. CDR3 DNA sequence: TGTGCCAGTGAAATCGGGCAGGGCAGTGGCTACACCTTC. Supplemented by reference TRBV19 and TRBJ1-2, the full variable domain reads DGGITQSPKYLFRKEGQNVTLSCEQNLNHDAMYWYRQDPGQGLRLIYYSQIVNDFQKGDIAEGYSVSREKKESFPLTVTSAQKNPTAFYLCASEIGQGSGYTFGSGTRLTVV.

In nucleotides, the CDR3 is TGTGCCAGCAGCCGCTCTGGGGGTGCTGAAGCTTTCTTT. It is translated as CASSRSGGAEAFF. The chain links TRBV6-5 to TRBJ1-1; maybe TRBD1 (5 bases). Trimming shortened V by 6 bases and J by 6 bases, and 14 bases separated the two germline ends. From germline, CDR1 is MNHEY and CDR2 SVGAGI. The CDR3 is made up of 13 amino acids.

A single count supports this clone. The chain combines TRBV29-1 with TRBJ1-1; tentatively, D is TRBD1 (5 bases). The CDR3 has 14 residues. V dropped 4 bases and J dropped 10 bases, with 22 bases sitting between them. Germline CDR1 is SQVTM and CDR2 is ANQGSEA. In nucleotides, the CDR3 is TGCAGCGTTGCTGGGACTTCCCCGGGCGTATTAGCTTTCTTT. Amino acids: CSVAGTSPGVLAFF.

V and J are TRBV7-9 and TRBJ2-7; perhaps TRBD2 as D (6 bases). The germline V gene encodes CDR1 SEHNR and CDR2 FQNEAQ (reference sequence). CDR3 size: 15 residues. V shed 5 bases and J shed 6 bases, with 20 bases lying between them. This CDR3 is CASSPLASSFSEQYF. The DNA for the CDR3 is TGTGCCAGCAGCCCTCTAGCGTCGTCCTTCAGCGAGCAGTACTTC.

J is TRBJ1-1 and V is TRBV9; D perhaps matches TRBD1 (5 bases). V was shortened by 3 bases and J by 8 bases, with 17 bases between the two germline ends. Germline assignment: CDR1 SGDLS and CDR2 YYNGEE. The CDR3 is 14 residues long. For the CDR3, the DNA is TGTGCCAGCAGCGCCACCCAAGGGGTTCAGGAAGCTTTCTTT. Protein sequence: CASSATQGVQEAFF.

The rearrangement uses TRBV7-9 and TRBJ1-1; a possible D gene is TRBD1 (5 bases). Germline V gene data show CDR1 as SEHNR and CDR2 as FQNEAQ (reference sequence). Trimming cost V 3 bases and J 1 base, with 9 bases left between them. The CDR3 is 14 amino acids. The CDR3 DNA sequence: TGTGCCAGCAGCTTGGGACCTTCGAACACTGAAGCTTTCTTT. Its translation is CASSLGPSNTEAFF.

The chain joins TRBV29-1 to TRBJ1-1; a weak D match, TRBD1 (6 bases). V lost 6 bases to trimming and J lost 3 bases, with 8 bases between them. Per germline, CDR1 SQVTM and CDR2 ANQGSEA. The CDR3 has 11 amino acids. The CDR3 coding sequence is TGCAGCGTCCACAGGGACACTGAAGCTTTCTTT. It specifies CSVHRDTEAFF.

The J gene is TRBJ2-5, the V gene TRBV7-8; either TRBD1 or TRBD2 may supply D (5 bases each). V lost 5 bases to trimming and J lost 5 bases, with 15 bases between them. Germline assignment: CDR1 SGHVS and CDR2 FQNEAQ. The CDR3 sequence is 14 residues long. The chain's CDR3 is CASSEGRARETQYF. DNA for the CDR3: TGTGCCAGCAGCGAGGGACGGGCCAGGGAGACCCAGTACTTC.

The V and J genes are TRBV2 and TRBJ2-3, with a tentative D call TRBD2 (6 bases). V gave up 1 base and J gave up 1 base, with 12 bases separating them. The CDR3 length is 16 residues. Germline V gives CDR1 SNHLY, CDR2 FYNNEI. CDR3 in DNA: TGTGCCAGCAGTGAAGTCGGTGCGGGGCGCACAGATACGCAGTATTTT. It yields the protein CASSEVGAGRTDTQYF. Full variable domain (outside the CDR3, taken from reference TRBV2 and TRBJ2-3): EPEVTQTPSHQVTQMGQEVILRCVPISNHLYFYWYRQILGQKVEFLVSFYNNEISEKSEIFDDQFSVERPDGSNFTLKIRSTKLEDSAMYFCASSEVGAGRTDTQYFGPGTRLTVL.

The sample holds a few counts of this clone. The V and J genes are TRBV18 and TRBJ2-7; D is ambiguous. V shed 2 bases and J shed 4 bases, with 18 bases lying between them. The CDR3 consists of 16 residues. Germline-derived CDR1 and CDR2 are KGHSH and LQKENI. The CDR3 here is CASSPIQNNRGYEQYF. The CDR3 DNA follows: TGTGCCAGCTCACCAATACAGAACAACCGCGGTTACGAGCAGTACTTC.

The chain combines TRBV10-2 with TRBJ2-3, with 8 positions matching TRBD2. From germline, CDR1 is WSHSY and CDR2 SAAADI. With V trimmed by 10 bases and J by 0 bases, 6 bases remained unmatched. The CDR3 loop spans 14 amino acids. Here the CDR3 reads CAISPSGSTDTQYF. The CDR3 nucleotides are TGCGCCATCAGCCCTAGCGGGAGCACAGATACGCAGTATTTT.

This chain joins TRBV5-1 and TRBJ2-7; TRBD1 agrees at 7 bases. The V segment lost 4 bases and the J segment 6 bases; nucleotides outside the gene matches: 10. Germline V CDR1 and CDR2: SGHRS, YFSETQ. This CDR3 contains 14 residues. The CDR3 sequence: CASSPGTEGGEQYF. For the CDR3, the DNA is TGCGCCAGCAGCCCCGGGACAGAAGGTGGCGAGCAGTACTTC. The whole variable domain, remainder taken from reference TRBV5-1 and TRBJ2-7, is KAGVTQTPRYLIKTRGQQVTLSCSPISGHRSVSWYQQTPGQGLQFLFEYFSETQRNKGNFPGRFSGRQFSNSRSEMNVSTLELGDSALYLCASSPGTEGGEQYFGPGTRLTVT.

CDR3 in amino acids: CASSTPGGLETQYF. The CDR3 DNA reads TGCGCCAGCAGCACGCCTGGGGGCCTGGAGACCCAGTACTTC. The genes are TRBV5-1 and TRBJ2-5; a weak D match, TRBD1 (6 bases). Germline assignment: CDR1 SGHRS and CDR2 YFSETQ. The CDR3 is 14 amino acids. The ends were cut back, 4 bases at V and 5 bases at J, with 15 bases in the middle.

The chain combines TRBV5-1 with TRBJ2-7, with D possibly being TRBD2 (6 bases). Trimming removed 4 bases at V and 0 bases at J, with 11 bases between. This CDR3 has 14 amino acids. Germline V gives CDR1 SGHRS, CDR2 YFSETQ. The CDR3 region is CASSPGLISYEQYF. In DNA, the CDR3 is TGCGCCAGCAGCCCGGGACTCATCTCCTACGAGCAGTACTTC.

The rearrangement uses TRBV18 and TRBJ2-2, with D perhaps TRBD1 (6 bases). CDR1 and CDR2 from the germline V gene are KGHSH and LQKENI. The CDR3 spans 16 residues. Trimming took 4 bases from V and 0 from J, leaving 12 bases between them. The CDR3 protein is CASSLFTGTNTGELFF. CDR3 DNA: TGTGCCAGCTCACTATTCACAGGGACGAACACCGGGGAGCTGTTTTTT.

This clone was picked up one time. The chain has TRBV2 and TRBJ2-7, with a weak D call TRBD1 (5 bases). Trimming removed 8 bases at V and 0 bases at J, with 11 bases between. The CDR3 has 13 amino acids. In germline, CDR1 is SNHLY, CDR2 FYNNEI. DNA for the CDR3: TGTGCCAGCGGCTTTGACAGCTCCTACGAGCAGTACTTC. This encodes CASGFDSSYEQYF. Together with reference TRBV2 and TRBJ2-7, the CDR3 gives the full variable domain: EPEVTQTPSHQVTQMGQEVILRCVPISNHLYFYWYRQILGQKVEFLVSFYNNEISEKSEIFDDQFSVERPDGSNFTLKIRSTKLEDSAMYFCASGFDSSYEQYFGPGTRLTVT.

The chain joins TRBV28 to TRBJ2-1; 7 bases line up with TRBD1. V dropped 4 bases and J dropped 6; count of bases not matched to a gene: 6. The CDR3 spans 14 residues. CDR1 is MDHEN and CDR2 is SYDVKM in the germline V gene. For the CDR3, the DNA is TGTGCCAGCAGTTACAGGACAGGTCGCAATGAGCAGTTCTTC. Protein sequence: CASSYRTGRNEQFF.

The rearrangement joins TRBV6-1 to TRBJ1-5; TRBD1 is a possible D gene (5 bases). The CDR3 is made up of 15 amino acids. Germline CDR1 reads MNHNS; CDR2 reads SASEGT. Trimming removed 4 bases from V and 4 bases from J, with 14 bases in between. DNA of the CDR3: TGTGCCAGCAGTGTGAGTTTGGGGGGGAATCAGCCCCAGCATTTT. Protein: CASSVSLGGNQPQHF.

The chain uses TRBV6-1 and TRBJ1-5; perhaps TRBD1 as D (6 bases). The germline gives CDR1 MNHNS, CDR2 SASEGT. V dropped 6 bases and J dropped 9 bases, with 18 bases sitting between them. The CDR3 loop spans 14 amino acids. The CDR3 DNA is TGTGCCAGCAGCCCACAGGGAGCTTACGGGCCCCAGCATTTT. Translation gives CASSPQGAYGPQHF.

This clone was seen a handful of times. CDR3 sequence: CASSRSPRGRGYTF. The CDR3 DNA reads as TGTGCCAGCAGCCGATCACCCAGGGGACGCGGCTACACCTTC. The chain recombines TRBV28 with TRBJ1-2; perhaps TRBD1 as D (6 bases). The CDR3 extends over 14 amino acids. The germline CDR1 and CDR2 sequences are MDHEN and SYDVKM. V was pared by 6 bases and J by 8 bases, with 19 bases between.

The chain employs TRBV14 and TRBJ2-5; D perhaps matches TRBD2 (5 bases). CDR3 length: 16 amino acids. Germline V lookup: CDR1 SGHDN, CDR2 FVKESK. Trimming took off 5 bases at V and 2 bases at J, with 18 bases between the two ends. In DNA, the CDR3 is TGTGCCAGCAGCTCGGGTAGGACGGGATATCAAGAGACCCAGTACTTC. Translated, it gives CASSSGRTGYQETQYF.